This T cell receptor beta chain was obtained from a study of cytomegalovirus exposure and HLA in healthy donors (dated by TCRdb to about 2017). With respect to the entire study: An earlier analysis of a few hundred of the donors reported 276 Gb of sequence data and 90 million to 120 million unique TCR beta sequences obtained from roughly 170 million T cells. The study aimed to test whether signatures of past pathogen exposure could be identified by cataloging public T cell receptors. An earlier analysis of more than 450 of the donors used high-throughput TCR beta sequencing to judge whether each TCR beta V gene segment behaved as functional or pseudogenic. The later analysis used no new phenotypic data to find candidate immune exposures, relying instead on TCR beta sequences and their occurrence across donors. Genome-wide SNP genotypes for about 55% of the roughly 670 donors were used in a later genetic analysis, which treated that subset as a discovery cohort. Along with the approximately 700-subject first cohort, a separate validation cohort of approximately 110 different subjects was used. A later analysis re-examined previously published TCR beta repertoires from 500 to 700 donors and added high-resolution HLA genotyping to investigate patterns of TCR occurrence. The genetic ancestry cluster associated with self-reported Caucasian donors included about four fifths of the roughly 400 genotyped donors. Typing coverage differed by locus: A, B, C, DRB1 and DQB1 were typed in roughly 620-640 donors, DQA1 in 500 to 550, DPA1 in around 610, and DPB1 in around 440. To predict cytomegalovirus infection status, the study brought together high-throughput TCR immunosequencing, statistical association of individual TCRs with disease status, and machine learning. Every repertoire in the discovery cohort had been generated on one and the same sequencing platform. Both class I and class II loci were covered by HLA typing, at four-digit resolution. The T cell repertoires of roughly 660 subjects were profiled by immunosequencing and related to cytomegalovirus serostatus. An early release that covered several hundred HLA-typed donors contained about 290 gigabases of sequencing data and around 80 million unique TCR sequences. Across approximately 400 genotyped donors of the cohort, an average of approximately 220,000 unique TCR beta nucleotide sequences per donor were sequenced, and 15% to 20% of those sequences were non-productive. Because of strong linkage in the cohort, roughly five DR-DQ haplotypes were treated as single units for association and clustering. Donor age, sex, ethnicity and CMV serostatus were collected together with the repertoire data.

To note about this clone: No antigen is known for it. Within one base of it there is no much larger clone, and no base qualities were kept.

The cohort comprised more than 550 healthy bone marrow donors. At the time of sampling, all cohort members were nominally healthy, though unrecorded immune exposures were likely present. The donor was CMV seropositive and was included in the group of 270 or so seropositive cohort members. Each donor provided a peripheral blood sample, and peripheral blood mononuclear cells were used for TCR beta sequencing. Genomic DNA extraction from the blood cell samples was performed with the Qiagen DNeasy Blood Extraction Kit. The investigation overall reported the following: In a later genetic analysis, fewer N-insertions in productive TCRs were reported among donors in an Asian-associated ancestry cluster than the approximately 630-donor mean. A further reported finding was that TCR beta sequences accurately predicted the HLA-A and HLA-B alleles for most subjects in the first cohort. In a later analysis, HLA-associated TCR beta chains showed more clonal expansion and lower generation probabilities than non-associated chains that were equally common. Sequencing depth was assumed to be roughly uniform across donors in the presence/absence analyses, though that assumption may not hold. A group of highly shared sequence variants was considered likely to be a technical artifact of the sequencing pipeline. Specific HLA alleles were associated with 15,000 to 20,000 TCR beta sequences at a false discovery rate of 0.05 in a later analysis. Because HLA typing was unavailable for some donors at each locus, only the typed subset was used in association tests. Immune exposure information for the cohort was limited to CMV serostatus. A later analysis reported that several top co-occurrence clusters appeared linked to parvovirus B19, influenza, CMV and Epstein-Barr virus. When HLA alleles, especially DR and DQ, strongly co-occurred, TCR associations were difficult to assign to individual alleles. An association between a missense DCLRE1C variant and V-gene and J-gene trimming of TCR beta chains was found in a later genetic analysis and replicated in an independent cohort. Broadly in line with IMGT annotations, most TCR beta V segments showed up in productive rearrangements about 87% or about 30% of the time in an earlier analysis of several hundred of the donors. Cytomegalovirus status was reported to be diagnosed by the classifier with high specificity and sensitivity in both the original and validation cohorts. In a later analysis, the rate of TCR association differed among HLA loci, with DRB1 alleles having the most associated TCRs and HLA-C alleles having the fewest. Correlated functional status among segregating V segments might reflect linkage disequilibrium, but an unknown experimental factor could not be ruled out. Only TCR beta chains were sequenced in this cohort, and the absence of alpha or paired-chain data limited detectable features. While some public TCRs were present in many individuals, most TCR sequences turned up only very rarely across donors. Roughly 17 rarely observed V segments, including chromosome 9 orphons, were excluded from the earlier analysis of 550 to 700 of the donors because counts were too low. According to a later analysis, most CMV-associated TCR beta chains appeared to be HLA-restricted, and the HLA associations seemed to be driven largely by CMV exposure. It was suggested by the authors that the approach could potentially be generalized to other disease states and immunological phenotypes. Three of the identified cytomegalovirus-associated TCR beta chains were confirmed in vitro to be specific for cytomegalovirus antigens. Because the 87-base-pair reads could not distinguish some IMGT-functional V segments, including TRBV6-2 and TRBV6-3, those segments were excluded. A total of 150 or so TCR beta chains were listed by the study as associated with cytomegalovirus.

The germline V gene sets CDR1 to SGHRS and CDR2 to YFSETQ. Trimming at the junction amounts to 4 bases on V and 2 bases on J, and the germline ends lie 12 bases apart. The CDR3 goes from the cysteine to the phenylalanine over 14 residues. Only the CDR3 part of the read is kept: 42 bases, read in frame from the first base. Library preparation used the immunoSEQ multiplex PCR assay. The multiplex PCR relied on a mix of 60 forward primers for TCR Vbeta segments and 13 reverse primers for TCR Jbeta segments. The CDR3 region of rearranged TCR beta genes was amplified from genomic DNA with a multiplex PCR assay. The amplified TCR beta libraries were sequenced on the Illumina HiSeq System as 87-base-pair reads. The original pipeline was this. A later analysis tallied around 87 million unique TCR beta chains across the 700 or so repertoires, and some 10 million of those chains were shared by two or more donors. To remove PCR and sequencing errors, raw reads were error-corrected and collapsed into unique sequences using a nearest-neighbor algorithm that merged closely related sequences. V, D and J gene segments were assigned by aligning CDR3 sequences to IMGT reference sequences. For a sequence to be retained, at least a six-nucleotide match to both a V gene segment and a J gene segment was required. A rearrangement was called productive if the CDR3 had no stop codons and remained in frame with V and J, and every other rearrangement was called non-productive. CDR3 was defined by IMGT convention, running from the second conserved V-encoded cysteine to the conserved J-encoded phenylalanine. The earlier analysis of 550 to 650 of the donors excluded any sequence lacking an unambiguous match to a single V gene segment. In an earlier analysis of some 590 of the donors, V segments were called functional above 56.7% productive rearrangements and were called segregating when the between-donor standard deviation exceeded 5%. A statistical classification framework was developed to diagnose cytomegalovirus status using the catalog of TCR beta chain sequences. V and J gene assignment, in a later analysis, came from comparing TCR nucleotide sequences with IMGT/GENE-DB human TR gene sequences. The TCRdist pipeline was used in a later analysis to assign CDR3 sequences and most-parsimonious VDJ recombination scenarios. A later analysis defined each TCR beta chain by its CDR3 amino acid sequence plus V-gene family, and excluded reads lacking a unique V-gene family. To address suspected cross-contamination and a sequencing artifact, a later analysis removed 592 highly shared, low-generation-probability nucleotide sequences. A later analysis calculated a clonal expansion index for each public chain from normalized within-repertoire ranks of inferred template counts. In a later analysis, generation probabilities were computed using a VDJ recombination model fitted to out-of-frame rearrangements, and the results were checked against IGoR. In a later analysis, hypergeometric tests were used to score TCR-TCR, TCR-HLA and TCR-CMV co-occurrence, with a repertoire-size bias correction applied to TCR pairs. In a later analysis, false discovery rates were estimated by permuting HLA or CMV assignments 20 times. In a later analysis, co-occurring TCRs were grouped using DBSCAN, with TCRdist sequence similarity added in when clustering inside HLA-allele-positive subsets. Repertoires with fewer than 30,000 or more than 120,000 public chains were left out of co-occurrence clustering, as were four to six repertoires with anomalous nucleotide sharing. TCRdb obtained this table from immuneACCESS and retained in-frame rearrangements with V and J assigned. These tables miss some clones; where compared with another copy, unresolved V genes account for less than half of the shortfall, and the remainder is unexplained. That table furnishes V, J and clone size, whereas the DNA furnished D and trimming. Recorded for this sample are roughly 110,000 clones; approximately 79% of them occurred a single time. The top ten clones comprise 13% to 15% of the sample.

The receptor comes from a woman aged 40 to 50 in good health and CMV-seropositive. The rearrangement joined TRBV5-1 to TRBJ1-1; possibly the D gene is TRBD1, per 6 matching bases. The sequenced sample consisted of PBMCs. The CDR3 protein: CASSLGQVNTEAFF. The DNA sequence is given as TGCGCCAGCAGCCTGGGACAAGTCAACACTGAAGCTTTCTTT. Joined to the reference TRBV5-1 and TRBJ1-1 proteins, this CDR3 gives the full variable domain: KAGVTQTPRYLIKTRGQQVTLSCSPISGHRSVSWYQQTPGQGLQFLFEYFSETQRNKGNFPGRFSGRQFSNSRSEMNVSTLELGDSALYLCASSLGQVNTEAFFGQGTRLTVV.